The 30 T cell receptor beta chains given below trace back to one sample, sequenced in a study of T cells in Graves' hyperthyroidism and ophthalmopathy. The investigators amplified TCR beta CDR3 regions from RNA transcripts. The HTBI primer set drove a first-round RT-PCR of the TCR CDR3. One entry per CDR3 protein results from TCRdb running MiXCR on the multiplex PCR reads. The sample holds some 320,000 distinct CDR3 sequences, roughly 15% seen once. The sample consisted of blood. These receptors originate from a woman between 40 and 50 years old with Graves' ophthalmopathy.

V and J are TRBV18 and TRBJ1-6, with 9 bases that match TRBD1. Per germline, CDR1 KGHSH and CDR2 LQKENI. The CDR3 sequence is 15 residues long. The V segment lost 3 bases and the J segment 10 bases; nucleotides outside the gene matches: 7. The chain's CDR3 is CASSPVGTGLSPLHF. As DNA, the CDR3 is TGTGCCAGCTCACCGGTTGGGACAGGGTTATCACCCCTCCACTTT.

This clonotype turned up a few times. The CDR3: CASSPGLRGQGYEQYF. The CDR3 nucleotides read TGTGCCAGCTCACCAGGGCTTAGGGGACAGGGCTACGAGCAGTACTTC. The V and J genes are TRBV18 and TRBJ2-7; the match to TRBD1 covers 9 bases. CDR3 size: 16 residues. The germline V gene encodes CDR1 KGHSH and CDR2 LQKENI. J lost 3 bases, V lost 2 bases, and 8 bases had no gene match.

This clonotype showed up many times. The CDR3 protein is CASSQDNEQFF. CDR3 sequence (DNA): TGTGCCAGCAGCCAAGACAATGAGCAGTTCTTC. The rearrangement links TRBV11-2 to TRBJ2-1; D not resolved. Germline V CDR1 and CDR2: SGHAT, FQNNGV. The ends were cut back, 5 bases at V and 5 bases at J, with 4 bases in the middle. The length of the CDR3 is 11 residues.

This clonotype appeared a few times. V and J are TRBV29-1 and TRBJ1-2, with a weak D call TRBD1 (5 bases). The germline V and J ends were trimmed by 1 base and 6 bases, with 12 bases remaining between them. Germline V gene sequence: CDR1 SQVTM, CDR2 ANQGSEA. This CDR3 has 13 residues. The CDR3 protein is CSVEGGRVDGYTF. DNA for the CDR3: TGCAGCGTTGAAGGGGGCAGGGTGGATGGCTACACCTTC.

The sample holds many counts of this clonotype. The chain couples TRBV6-4 to TRBJ2-2; no reliable D call. The germline V and J ends were trimmed by 0 bases and 7 bases, with 3 bases remaining between them. The CDR3 has 12 residues. Germline CDR1 MRHNA, CDR2 SNTAGT. CDR3 sequence: CASSDSVGELFF. The DNA for the CDR3 is TGTGCCAGCAGTGACTCGGTCGGGGAGCTGTTTTTT.

This clonotype has a count of ten or more. The chain uses TRBV29-1 and TRBJ2-5; no firm D call. The germline V gene encodes CDR1 SQVTM and CDR2 ANQGSEA. The CDR3 runs 10 residues. Trimming pared 5 bases from V and 5 bases from J, leaving 6 bases between. The CDR3: CSVIGETQYF. The CDR3 coding sequence is TGCAGCGTTATTGGGGAGACCCAGTACTTC.

Only a few counts were recorded for this clonotype. The genes are TRBV3-1 and TRBJ1-2; 12 nucleotides match TRBD1. Germline V gives CDR1 LGHDT, CDR2 YNNKEL (reference sequence). V shed 5 bases, J shed 14 bases, and the junction held 12 bases outside the gene matches. This CDR3 is 14 amino acids long. CDR3 nucleotides: TGTGCCAGCAGCGCTCGGCGGGACAGGGGGCCGGGGACCTTC. It yields the protein CASSARRDRGPGTF.

This clonotype was counted a few times. The rearrangement uses TRBV5-1 and TRBJ1-4, with TRBD1 matching 7 bases. The CDR3 is 15 amino acids. J was trimmed by 3 bases and V by 3 bases; bases with no gene match: 5. Germline values: CDR1 SGHRS, CDR2 YFSETQ. The CDR3 nucleotides read TGCGCCAGCAGCTGGAACAGGGGAGCTAATGAAAAACTGTTTTTT. Translation: CASSWNRGANEKLFF.

This clonotype was detected many times. The chain has TRBV25-1 and TRBJ2-1; 7 bases agree with TRBD1. Trimming cost V 2 bases and J 7 bases; bases outside gene matches: 8. This CDR3 is built from 15 residues. Germline-derived CDR1 and CDR2 are MGHDK and SYGVNS. Written as DNA, the CDR3 is TGTGCCAGCAGTGAAATACAGGGGTTGAGGAATGAGCAGTTCTTC. This codes for CASSEIQGLRNEQFF.

The CDR3 nucleotides read TGCAGTGCTAGAGTGGCCCCGGGACCAAGCTCTGGGGCCAACGTCCTGACTTTC. This translates into CSARVAPGPSSGANVLTF. The V and J genes are TRBV20-1 and TRBJ2-6; D may correspond to TRBD1 or TRBD2 (5 bases each). V was shortened by 1 base and J by 0 bases, with 16 bases between the two germline ends. Germline V gene data show CDR1 as DFQATT and CDR2 as SNEGSKA (reference sequence). The CDR3 runs to 18 residues.

In its sample, this clonotype was seen many times. The chain combines TRBV14 with TRBJ1-2; tentative D call: TRBD1 (5 bases). The CDR3 length is 15 residues. CDR1 and CDR2 (germline): SGHDN, FVKESK. Trimming pared 1 base from V and 8 bases from J, leaving 17 bases between. CDR3 in amino acids: CASSQGILRGDGYTF. The CDR3 nucleotides are TGTGCCAGCAGCCAAGGCATACTAAGGGGTGACGGCTACACCTTC.

This clonotype has a count of ten or more. This rearrangement joins TRBV24-1 to TRBJ1-3; D gene ambiguous. Germline V gene sequence: CDR1 KGHDR, CDR2 SFDVKD. V was clipped by 3 bases and J by 0 bases, with 11 bases between them. The CDR3 sequence is 16 residues long. The DNA for the CDR3 is TGTGCCACCAGTGATCCGCTTGGGAGCTCTGGAAACACCATATATTTT. As protein: CATSDPLGSSGNTIYF.

This clonotype was seen at least ten times. This chain connects TRBV7-2 to TRBJ2-1, with unresolved D. The CDR3 loop spans 11 amino acids. V lost 5 bases, J lost 2 bases, and 1 base lay in between. Germline V lookup: CDR1 SGHTA, CDR2 FQGNSA. The CDR3 DNA is TGTGCCAGCAGCACCTACAATGAGCAGTTCTTC. Translating gives CASSTYNEQFF.

This clonotype was observed at least ten times. The gene calls are TRBV27 and TRBJ2-2, with no clear D. Germline CDR1 MNHEY, CDR2 SMNVEV (reference sequence). This CDR3 comprises 13 residues. V was cut by 0 bases and J by 3 bases, with 2 bases left in between. In DNA, the CDR3 is TGTGCCAGCAGTTTATCGGACACCGGGGAGCTGTTTTTT. Translated, it gives CASSLSDTGELFF.

This clonotype showed up many times. This chain links TRBV20-1 with TRBJ2-3; TRBD2 matches 8 bases. Germline V CDR1 and CDR2: DFQATT, SNEGSKA (reference sequence). The CDR3 runs to 14 residues. With 5 bases clipped from V and 2 bases from J, the junction kept 6 bases outside the gene matches. The CDR3 loop is CSADPAGATDTQYF. The CDR3 nucleotides are TGCAGTGCTGATCCAGCGGGAGCCACAGATACGCAGTATTTT.

This clonotype was seen at least ten times. This chain connects TRBV11-2 to TRBJ2-5, with 10 bases that match TRBD1. Trimming at V came to 5 bases and at J to 5 bases, leaving 8 bases not matched to a gene. Germline V gene sequence: CDR1 SGHAT, CDR2 FQNNGV. The CDR3 consists of 15 residues. The CDR3 loop reads CASSEDRGRVETQYF. The CDR3 DNA follows: TGTGCCAGCAGCGAGGACAGGGGGAGGGTGGAGACCCAGTACTTC.

Comments on this clonotype: Given a much more abundant clone one base away, this may be a read error. This CDR3 is CVSSFLVGEKLFF. In DNA, the CDR3 is TGTGTCAGCAGTTTCCTAGTAGGTGAAAAACTGTTTTTT. The rearrangement uses TRBV5-5 and TRBJ1-4; no clear D. The CDR3 covers 13 residues. Germline CDR1 SGHKS, CDR2 YYEKEE (reference sequence).

The chain has TRBV7-2 and TRBJ2-5, with D perhaps TRBD2 (5 bases). Germline loops: CDR1 SGHTA, CDR2 FQGNSA. The CDR3 is made up of 17 amino acids. The germline V and J ends were trimmed by 4 bases and 1 base, with 19 bases remaining between them. The CDR3 protein is CASSSKPSHIRQETQYF. The CDR3 DNA follows: TGTGCCAGCAGCTCCAAACCTAGCCACATCCGCCAAGAGACCCAGTACTTC.

This clonotype was seen repeatedly, ten times or more. The chain has TRBV9 and TRBJ2-5; unclear D gene. The germline V and J ends were trimmed by 3 bases and 2 bases, with 8 bases remaining between them. The CDR3 consists of 13 residues. CDR1 SGDLS and CDR2 YYNGEE come from the germline V gene. Here the CDR3 reads CASSAPRQETQYF. In nucleotides, the CDR3 is TGTGCCAGCAGCGCACCCCGACAAGAGACCCAGTACTTC.

This sequence joins TRBV11-3 and TRBJ2-2; maybe TRBD1 (6 bases). The CDR3 is 13 amino acids. The germline V and J ends were trimmed by 10 bases and 2 bases, with 11 bases remaining between them. The germline V gene has CDR1 SGHNT and CDR2 YENEEA. As DNA, the CDR3 is TGTGCCATCCGGGACACCAACACCGGGGAGCTGTTTTTT. Its protein is CAIRDTNTGELFF.

Ten or more counts support this clonotype. The rearrangement links TRBV27 to TRBJ1-5; 12 positions match TRBD1. Germline loops: CDR1 MNHEY, CDR2 SMNVEV (reference sequence). The CDR3 runs to 19 residues. The J segment lost 4 bases and the V segment lost 1 base, leaving 11 bases of the junction unmatched. The CDR3 spells CASSLWGQGARRGNQPQHF. The CDR3 coding sequence is TGTGCCAGCAGTTTATGGGGACAGGGGGCTAGGAGAGGGAATCAGCCCCAGCATTTT.

This clonotype was recorded a few times. The chain is built from TRBV7-9 and TRBJ1-1, with 11 bases that match TRBD1. The germline V gene encodes CDR1 SEHNR and CDR2 FQNEAQ (reference sequence). The CDR3 has 15 amino acids. V gave up 2 bases and J gave up 5 bases; unmatched junction bases: 4. The CDR3 spells CASSLPGQGATEAFF. The CDR3 DNA is TGTGCCAGCAGCTTACCTGGACAGGGGGCGACTGAAGCTTTCTTT. Complete variable domain (other parts from reference TRBV7-9 and TRBJ1-1): DTGVSQNPRHKITKRGQNVTFRCDPISEHNRLYWYRQTLGQGPEFLTYFQNEAQLEKSRLLSDRFSAERPKGSFSTLEIQRTEQGDSAMYLCASSLPGQGATEAFFGQGTRLTVV.

This clonotype was found a few times. The chain couples TRBV20-1 to TRBJ2-1; perhaps TRBD2 as D (6 bases). The CDR3 runs to 14 residues. The germline V gene has CDR1 DFQATT and CDR2 SNEGSKA (reference sequence). The V gene lost 5 bases and the J gene lost 7 bases, with 18 bases spanning the gap. This chain's CDR3 is CSARDLFKLNEQFF. The DNA of the CDR3 is TGCAGTGCTCGGGACTTATTTAAGCTAAATGAGCAGTTCTTC.

This clonotype was detected ten times or more. The rearrangement links TRBV20-1 to TRBJ1-6; 7 bases agree with TRBD1. The CDR3 spans 15 residues. CDR1 DFQATT and CDR2 SNEGSKA come from the germline V gene (reference sequence). With V trimmed by 0 bases and J by 6 bases, 5 bases remained unmatched. The CDR3 loop is CSAREQGQTNSPLHF. In DNA, the CDR3 is TGCAGTGCTAGAGAACAGGGACAGACTAATTCACCCCTCCACTTT.

There are many counts of this clonotype. The chain is built from TRBV7-9 and TRBJ2-1; D assignment may be TRBD1 or TRBD2 (5 bases each). Germline V CDR1 and CDR2: SEHNR, FQNEAQ (reference sequence). The CDR3 loop spans 11 amino acids. V was shortened by 6 bases and J by 8 bases, with 8 bases between the two germline ends. Here the CDR3 reads CASRGTYEQFF. For the CDR3, the DNA is TGTGCCAGCAGGGGGACGTATGAGCAGTTCTTC.

The gene calls are TRBV5-1 and TRBJ2-7; 8 nucleotides align to TRBD2. The trim removed 3 bases at V and 0 bases at J, leaving 5 bases unmatched. Germline V gene lookup returns CDR1 SGHRS and CDR2 YFSETQ. The length of the CDR3 is 15 residues. CDR3: CASSSLAGTSYEQYF. CDR3 DNA sequence: TGCGCCAGCAGCTCTTTAGCGGGGACCTCCTACGAGCAGTACTTC.

This clonotype was seen ten or more times. The gene calls are TRBV6-6 and TRBJ2-1; 8 nucleotides agree with TRBD1. Trimming cost V 0 bases and J 6 bases; bases outside gene matches: 7. Germline loops: CDR1 MNHNY, CDR2 SVGAGI (reference sequence). This CDR3 has 16 residues. The CDR3 reads CASSYSTPQGGNEQFF. The DNA for the CDR3 is TGTGCCAGCAGTTACTCGACCCCACAGGGGGGCAATGAGCAGTTCTTC.

This clonotype turned up a few times. The V call is TRBV5-6, the J call TRBJ2-3; 7 positions match TRBD1. This CDR3 has 16 amino acids. Germline trimming cut 0 bases from V and 4 bases from J; bases unmatched to any gene: 8. The germline CDR1 and CDR2 sequences are SGHDT and YYEEEE. The CDR3 sequence: CASSLARGWHPDTQYF. The CDR3 DNA reads as TGTGCCAGCAGCTTGGCCAGGGGGTGGCATCCAGATACGCAGTATTTT.

In the case of this clonotype: This may be a read error: a much more frequent sequence differs by one nucleotide. This sequence joins TRBV27 and TRBJ2-3, with a possible D match to TRBD2 (6 bases). Germline assignment: CDR1 MNHEY and CDR2 SMNVEV (reference sequence). V was shortened by 3 bases and J by 2 bases, with 18 bases between the two germline ends. The CDR3 is 17 residues long. CDR3 nucleotide sequence: TGTGCCAGCAGTTTTGGTGTCCCGGGGGAGAACACAGATACGCAGTATTTT. Its translation is CASSFGVPGENTDTQYF.

This clonotype occurred a few times. V usage is TRBV20-1 and J usage is TRBJ2-7; 8 bases agree with TRBD1. Germline V gives CDR1 DFQATT, CDR2 SNEGSKA (reference sequence). The CDR3 consists of 14 residues. V shed 3 bases and J 2 bases; nucleotides not matched to a gene: 6. The CDR3 nucleotides are TGCAGTGCTAGGGGCGACAGGGGAACCTACGAGCAGTACTTC. As protein: CSARGDRGTYEQYF.